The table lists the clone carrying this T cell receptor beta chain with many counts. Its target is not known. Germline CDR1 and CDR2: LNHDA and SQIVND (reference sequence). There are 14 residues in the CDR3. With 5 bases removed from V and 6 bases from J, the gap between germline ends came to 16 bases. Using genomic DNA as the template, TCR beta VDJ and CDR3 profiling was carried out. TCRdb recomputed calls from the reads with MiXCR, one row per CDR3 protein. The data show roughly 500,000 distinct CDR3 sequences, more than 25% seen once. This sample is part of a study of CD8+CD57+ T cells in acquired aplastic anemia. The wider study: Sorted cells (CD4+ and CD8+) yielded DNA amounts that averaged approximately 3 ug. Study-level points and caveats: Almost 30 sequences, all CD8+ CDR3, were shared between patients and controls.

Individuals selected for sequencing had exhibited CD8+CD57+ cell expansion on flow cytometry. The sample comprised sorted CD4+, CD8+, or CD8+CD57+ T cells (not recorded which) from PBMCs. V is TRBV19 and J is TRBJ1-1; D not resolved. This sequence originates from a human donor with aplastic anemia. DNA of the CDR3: TGTGCCAGTAGTCGGTTGAGCCTTGGGGCTGAAGCTTTCTTT. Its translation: CASSRLSLGAEAFF.